A selection of T cell receptor beta chains follows, all from one sample in a study of beta chain features in type 1 diabetes. The repertoire was sequenced with immunoSEQ multiplex PCR; TCRdb's copy has only in-frame clones and lacks some. The data hold around 150,000 clones, with 7% to 9.5% observed a single time. The sequencing sample was made of central memory CD4+ T cells from blood. These receptors came from a woman aged 25 to 39 with type 1 diabetes. Both conserved end residues are part of each CDR3. A D gene is named only where the DNA matches it firmly. The size entry is marked missing in some rows and otherwise reads once, few, many or a size class.

D gene: -; clone size: -; V gene: TRBV4-1; J gene: TRBJ2-7; CDR3 DNA: TGCGCCAGCAGCCAAGAGGGAGCGTCTACCTACGAGCAGTACTTC; CDR3 protein: CASSQEGASTYEQYF
D gene: TRBD2; clone size: few; V gene: TRBV18; J gene: TRBJ2-7; CDR3 DNA: TGTGCCAGCTCACCGGCTAGCGGGAGCTCCTACGAGCAGTACTTC; CDR3 protein: CASSPASGSSYEQYF
D gene: TRBD2; clone size: -; V gene: TRBV28; J gene: TRBJ2-1; CDR3 DNA: TGTGCCAGCAGTTTAGGTCCAGGGAGGGGGTTCTTC; CDR3 protein: CASSLGPGRGFF
D gene: -; clone size: -; V gene: TRBV21-1; J gene: TRBJ1-2; CDR3 DNA: TGTGCCAGCAGCAAAAGACGGTTGCAGGGTAACTATGGCTACACCTTC; CDR3 protein: CASSKRRLQGNYGYTF
D gene: TRBD1; clone size: few; V gene: TRBV5-4; J gene: TRBJ1-4; CDR3 DNA: TGTGCCAGCCGGACAGGGGGCGGAGATAGTGAAAAACTGTTTTTT; CDR3 protein: CASRTGGGDSEKLFF
D gene: -; clone size: few; V gene: TRBV30; J gene: TRBJ1-5; CDR3 DNA: TGTGCCTGGAGCCGGGGTGGAGGGCAGCCCCAGCATTTT; CDR3 protein: CAWSRGGGQPQHF
D gene: -; clone size: -; V gene: TRBV15; J gene: TRBJ1-1; CDR3 DNA: TGTGCCACCAGCCCTGCAGGGGCCACTGAAGCTTTCTTT; CDR3 protein: CATSPAGATEAFF
D gene: -; clone size: few; V gene: TRBV29-1; J gene: TRBJ2-1; CDR3 DNA: TGCAGCGTCGGCGGGTACAATGAGCAGTTCTTC; CDR3 protein: CSVGGYNEQFF
D gene: -; clone size: few; V gene: TRBV5-1; J gene: TRBJ2-1; CDR3 DNA: TGCGCCAGCCGAAGGAGATCAGGGCAGGACGATGAGCAGTTCTTC; CDR3 protein: CASRRRSGQDDEQFF
D gene: TRBD2; clone size: -; V gene: TRBV7-9; J gene: TRBJ2-3; CDR3 DNA: TGTGCCAGCAGCGCGGCAGGGAGGGCTAGCACAGATACGCAGTATTTT; CDR3 protein: CASSAAGRASTDTQYF
D gene: TRBD2; clone size: few; V gene: TRBV5-4; J gene: TRBJ2-2; CDR3 DNA: TGTGCCAGCAGCTTTGGACTAGCGGGAGTGGACGGGGAGCTGTTTTTT; CDR3 protein: CASSFGLAGVDGELFF
D gene: TRBD1; clone size: few; V gene: TRBV5-6; J gene: TRBJ1-1; CDR3 DNA: TGTGCCAGCAGTCGAAGGACAGGGGGCATCTGGAACACTGAAGCTTTCTTT; CDR3 protein: CASSRRTGGIWNTEAFF
D gene: -; clone size: few; V gene: TRBV10-3; J gene: TRBJ2-6; CDR3 DNA: TGTGCCATCACTGGGACTCAGACTGGGGCCAACGTCCTGACTTTC; CDR3 protein: CAITGTQTGANVLTF
D gene: TRBD1; clone size: -; V gene: TRBV10-3; J gene: TRBJ1-2; CDR3 DNA: TGTGCCATCACCATGGACAGGGAGCAAGGCTACACCTTC; CDR3 protein: CAITMDREQGYTF
D gene: TRBD1; clone size: few; V gene: TRBV29-1; J gene: TRBJ2-2; CDR3 DNA: TGCAGCGTTAGTACTCAGGGGGCTGACACCGGGGAGCTGTTTTTT; CDR3 protein: CSVSTQGADTGELFF
D gene: -; clone size: few; V gene: TRBV29-1; J gene: TRBJ2-1; CDR3 DNA: TGCAGCGTTAGGGCCCGGGGCGGGGTGGAGGGTGAGCAGTTCTTC; CDR3 protein: CSVRARGGVEGEQFF
D gene: -; clone size: -; V gene: TRBV30; J gene: TRBJ2-4; CDR3 DNA: TGTGCCTGGAGTGACAGGGAAAACATTCAGTACTTC; CDR3 protein: CAWSDRENIQYF
D gene: TRBD2; clone size: few; V gene: TRBV30; J gene: TRBJ2-5; CDR3 DNA: TGTGCCTGGATCTCAGGCGTAGCGGGGCAAGAGACCCAGTACTTC; CDR3 protein: CAWISGVAGQETQYF
D gene: TRBD1; clone size: -; V gene: TRBV27; J gene: TRBJ1-5; CDR3 DNA: TGTGCCAGCAGTCCTCGGACAGGGACCGAAAGGAGCAATCAGCCCCAGCATTTT; CDR3 protein: CASSPRTGTERSNQPQHF
D gene: -; clone size: -; V gene: TRBV29-1; J gene: TRBJ2-7; CDR3 DNA: TGCAGCGTTGAAGCTAGCGACCTTTTTGGGCAGTACTTC; CDR3 protein: CSVEASDLFGQYF
D gene: -; clone size: few; V gene: TRBV6-5; J gene: TRBJ1-5; CDR3 DNA: TGTGCCAGCCGCACCCGACACCGTAGCAATCAGCCCCAGCATTTT; CDR3 protein: CASRTRHRSNQPQHF
D gene: -; clone size: -; V gene: TRBV4-2; J gene: TRBJ1-5; CDR3 DNA: TGTGCCAGCAGCCTCCAAATTGGCCAGGGCGGTAGCAATCAGCCCCAGCATTTT; CDR3 protein: CASSLQIGQGGSNQPQHF
D gene: -; clone size: few; V gene: TRBV5-8; J gene: TRBJ2-1; CDR3 DNA: TGTGCCAGCAGCTTTCCTAGCGTAACCTACAATGAGCAGTTCTTC; CDR3 protein: CASSFPSVTYNEQFF
D gene: -; clone size: -; V gene: TRBV20-1; J gene: TRBJ1-4; CDR3 DNA: TGCAGTGCAGGAGTCAGCGAAAAACTGTTTTTT; CDR3 protein: CSAGVSEKLFF
D gene: -; clone size: -; V gene: TRBV5-4; J gene: TRBJ1-2; CDR3 DNA: TGTGCCAGCAGGGAGAGCAGGGCGTACTATGGCTACACCTTC; CDR3 protein: CASRESRAYYGYTF
D gene: TRBD2; clone size: -; V gene: TRBV29-1; J gene: TRBJ2-1; CDR3 DNA: TGCAGCGTTGGTACTAGCGGGAGGGTGACTTACAATGAGCAGTTCTTC; CDR3 protein: CSVGTSGRVTYNEQFF
D gene: TRBD1; clone size: few; V gene: TRBV5-4; J gene: TRBJ2-7; CDR3 DNA: TGTGCCAGCAGCCTACGCGGGACAGGGTCCAACGAGCAGTACTTC; CDR3 protein: CASSLRGTGSNEQYF
D gene: -; clone size: few; V gene: TRBV29-1; J gene: TRBJ1-3; CDR3 DNA: TGCAGCGTTGCAGGGCGGCGAAACACCATATATTTT; CDR3 protein: CSVAGRRNTIYF
D gene: TRBD1; clone size: few; V gene: TRBV2; J gene: TRBJ2-1; CDR3 DNA: TGTGCCATGGCCGGGACAGCCTACAATGAGCAGTTCTTC; CDR3 protein: CAMAGTAYNEQFF
D gene: -; clone size: few; V gene: TRBV7-2; J gene: TRBJ1-1; CDR3 DNA: TGTGCCAGCAGCTTTAGTAGGGGAGAAGCTTTCTTT; CDR3 protein: CASSFSRGEAFF
D gene: -; clone size: few; V gene: TRBV4-1; J gene: TRBJ2-7; CDR3 DNA: TGCGCCAGCAGCCAAGGTTTCGGTGGGAGAGGTTTCGAGCAGTACTTC; CDR3 protein: CASSQGFGGRGFEQYF
D gene: TRBD1; clone size: few; V gene: TRBV7-2; J gene: TRBJ2-4; CDR3 DNA: TGTGCCAGCAGCCCAAGGACAGGACAATTAGCCAAAAACATTCAGTACTTC; CDR3 protein: CASSPRTGQLAKNIQYF
D gene: TRBD1; clone size: many; V gene: TRBV10-2; J gene: TRBJ1-2; CDR3 DNA: TGCGCCAGCAGTGTACAGGGGAACGGCTACACCTTC; CDR3 protein: CASSVQGNGYTF
D gene: TRBD1; clone size: -; V gene: TRBV28; J gene: TRBJ1-1; CDR3 DNA: TGTGCCAGCAGTTCGCCGGGACAGCCTTCGAACACTGAAGCTTTCTTT; CDR3 protein: CASSSPGQPSNTEAFF
D gene: TRBD2; clone size: few; V gene: TRBV4-1; J gene: TRBJ2-2; CDR3 DNA: TGCGCCAGCAGCCAAGGGACTAGCGGGAGGGCCACCGGGGAGCTGTTTTTT; CDR3 protein: CASSQGTSGRATGELFF
D gene: -; clone size: -; V gene: TRBV27; J gene: TRBJ1-2; CDR3 DNA: TGTGCCAGCAGTAACACCCAGGGAGGCTATGGCTACACCTTC; CDR3 protein: CASSNTQGGYGYTF
D gene: -; clone size: few; V gene: TRBV27; J gene: TRBJ1-5; CDR3 DNA: TGTGCCAGCAGTTCACTCCGGGACTTCCAGTGGAATCAGCCCCAGCATTTT; CDR3 protein: CASSSLRDFQWNQPQHF
D gene: TRBD2; clone size: few; V gene: TRBV2; J gene: TRBJ2-1; CDR3 DNA: TGTGCCAGCAGTCTTAAGCGGGACTTTCGGTCCTACAATGAGCAGTTCTTC; CDR3 protein: CASSLKRDFRSYNEQFF
D gene: -; clone size: few; V gene: TRBV19; J gene: TRBJ1-4; CDR3 DNA: TGTGCCAGTAGTGACTTTAATGAAAAACTGTTTTTT; CDR3 protein: CASSDFNEKLFF
D gene: TRBD2; clone size: -; V gene: TRBV28; J gene: TRBJ2-1; CDR3 DNA: TGTGCCAGCAGCCTCTTTGCGGGGAGGGGAAACAATGAGCAGTTCTTC; CDR3 protein: CASSLFAGRGNNEQFF
D gene: -; clone size: -; V gene: TRBV7-9; J gene: TRBJ2-7; CDR3 DNA: TGTGCCAGCAGCTTATGGGGGACAAGACCCTACGAGCAGTACTTC; CDR3 protein: CASSLWGTRPYEQYF
D gene: -; clone size: -; V gene: TRBV9; J gene: TRBJ2-3; CDR3 DNA: TGTGCCAGCAGCACCTATACGTGGTTTAGCACAGATACGCAGTATTTT; CDR3 protein: CASSTYTWFSTDTQYF
D gene: -; clone size: -; V gene: TRBV6-5; J gene: TRBJ2-3; CDR3 DNA: TGTGCCAGCAGTTACTCGGGCAGCACAGATACGCAGTATTTT; CDR3 protein: CASSYSGSTDTQYF